The 21 T cell receptor beta chains below come from one sample, sequenced in a study of CD8 T cells in Susac syndrome. It was with random hexamers that roughly 0.5 to 1 ug RNA was reverse transcribed. One entry per CDR3 protein, called by TCRdb with MiXCR from the immunoSEQ multiplex PCR reads. The data show about 160,000 distinct CDR3 sequences, roughly 95% seen once. Sequencing was performed on CD4+ T cells from PBMCs. These receptors came from a human donor with Susac syndrome.

V is TRBV6-2 or TRBV6-3 and J is TRBJ2-1; D is uncertain. CDR1 is MNHEY, CDR2 SVGEGT, per germline. V dropped 5 bases and J dropped 7 bases, with 9 bases sitting between them. The CDR3 has 12 residues. DNA for the CDR3: TGTGCCAGCAGTGGCCAGGCAAATGAGCAGTTCTTC. It encodes CASSGQANEQFF.

This chain connects TRBV20-1 to TRBJ1-4; 7 nucleotides agree with TRBD1. The V segment lost 5 bases and the J segment 5 bases; nucleotides outside the gene matches: 2. The V gene's germline CDR1 is DFQATT and CDR2 SNEGSKA (reference sequence). This CDR3 spans 12 amino acids. The CDR3 is CSARDSNEKLFF. The DNA for the CDR3 is TGCAGTGCTCGGGACAGCAATGAAAAACTGTTTTTT.

The rearrangement joins TRBV10-3 to TRBJ1-2, with 9 bases identical to TRBD1. Losses at the gene ends were 6 bases for V and 5 bases for J; bases not matched to a gene: 4. Per germline, CDR1 ENHRY and CDR2 SYGVKD. CDR3 length: 13 amino acids. CDR3 sequence (DNA): TGTGCCATCAGCCCAGGACAGGGGTATGGCTACACCTTC. This codes for CAISPGQGYGYTF.

The chain links TRBV7-2 to TRBJ2-3, with a weak D call TRBD1 (7 bases). CDR3 length: 14 amino acids. The germline gives CDR1 SGHTA, CDR2 FQGNSA. The V end was cut by 5 bases, the J end by 7 bases, with 16 bases between. DNA of the CDR3: TGTGCCAGCAGCGGACGGGGGACAGTGAATACGCAGTATTTT. Protein product: CASSGRGTVNTQYF. Full variable domain (rest looked up from reference TRBV7-2 and TRBJ2-3): GAGVSQSPSNKVTEKGKDVELRCDPISGHTALYWYRQSLGQGLEFLIYFQGNSAPDKSGLPSDRFSAERTGGSVSTLTIQRTQQEDSAVYLCASSGRGTVNTQYFGPGTRLTVL.

The rearrangement links TRBV20-1 to TRBJ2-6; D gene unclear. Germline CDR1 and CDR2: DFQATT and SNEGSKA (reference sequence). V lost 5 bases and J lost 1, with 6 bases in between. This CDR3 has 13 residues. CDR3 nucleotides: TGCAGTGCTCCTCATTCTGGGGCCAACGTCCTGACTTTC. This sequence encodes CSAPHSGANVLTF.

This clonotype was seen a handful of times. Mismatch with germline at one junction end may stem from a read error. This chain connects TRBV5-4 to TRBJ1-6; tentatively, D is TRBD1 (6 bases). The CDR3 runs 16 residues. Germline V gene lookup returns CDR1 SGHNT and CDR2 YYREEE (reference sequence). This CDR3 reads CASSLVTGSDNPPLHF. CDR3 sequence (DNA): TGTGCCAGCAGCTTGGTAACAGGGTCGGATAATCCACCCCTCCACTTT.

The chain joins TRBV5-4 to TRBJ2-2; the D is unclear. Trimming shortened V by 3 bases and J by 3 bases, and 12 bases separated the two germline ends. CDR1 is SGHNT, CDR2 YYREEE, per germline (reference sequence). The CDR3 sequence is 15 residues long. CDR3 DNA sequence: TGTGCCAGCAGCTCGCAGGAGCGATACACCGGGGAGCTGTTTTTT. Translating gives CASSSQERYTGELFF.

This chain joins TRBV27 and TRBJ1-5; possible D gene TRBD1, 6 bases. The CDR3 totals 16 residues. V was clipped by 2 bases and J by 0 bases, with 11 bases between them. Germline V gene lookup returns CDR1 MNHEY and CDR2 SMNVEV (reference sequence). The chain's CDR3 is CASSLGGRVSNQPQHF. DNA of the CDR3: TGTGCCAGCAGTTTAGGGGGCAGGGTTAGCAATCAGCCCCAGCATTTT.

The rearrangement links TRBV7-8 to TRBJ2-1, with no clear D. CDR1 and CDR2 (germline): SGHVS, FQNEAQ. Trimming took 4 bases from V and 8 from J, leaving 6 bases between them. The CDR3 has 11 amino acids. The CDR3 loop is CASSSSDEQFF. In DNA, the CDR3 is TGTGCCAGCAGCTCAAGCGATGAGCAGTTCTTC.

The V call is TRBV30, the J call TRBJ1-3; D gene unclear. The CDR3 contains 13 residues. Trimming left V 2 bases short and J 2 bases short, with 7 bases between. Germline V gene sequence: CDR1 GTSNPN, CDR2 SVGIG (reference sequence). CDR3 loop: CAWSTGTGNTIYF. CDR3 in DNA: TGTGCCTGGAGTACGGGAACTGGAAACACCATATATTTT.

This chain connects TRBV29-1 to TRBJ1-1; D might be TRBD1 (5 bases). Germline values: CDR1 SQVTM, CDR2 ANQGSEA. CDR3 length equals 11 residues. The germline V and J ends were trimmed by 5 bases and 3 bases, with 7 bases remaining between them. In DNA form, the CDR3 reads TGCAGCGTTTCACAGGACACTGAAGCTTTCTTT. It codes for CSVSQDTEAFF. Using reference TRBV29-1 and TRBJ1-1 for the parts outside the CDR3, the full variable domain is SAVISQKPSRDICQRGTSLTIQCQVDSQVTMMFWYRQQPGQSLTLIATANQGSEATYESGFVIDKFPISRPNLTFSTLTVSNMSPEDSSIYLCSVSQDTEAFFGQGTRLTVV.

The chain recombines TRBV20-1 with TRBJ2-3; 10 positions match TRBD2. With 6 bases clipped from V and 1 base from J, the junction kept 4 bases outside the gene matches. Germline V gene lookup returns CDR1 DFQATT and CDR2 SNEGSKA (reference sequence). The CDR3 runs to 14 residues. In nucleotides, the CDR3 is TGCAGTGCAGCGGGGACTAGCGGCACAGATACGCAGTATTTT. Protein: CSAAGTSGTDTQYF.

V and J are TRBV4-2 and TRBJ2-1; TRBD1 matches at 9 bases. From germline, CDR1 is LGHNA and CDR2 YNFKEQ. CDR3 size: 17 residues. V shed 0 bases and J 5 bases; nucleotides not matched to a gene: 8. This CDR3 reads CASSQEWGGQGDNEQFF. The CDR3 DNA sequence: TGTGCCAGCAGCCAAGAGTGGGGGGGACAGGGCGACAATGAGCAGTTCTTC.

This clonotype was recorded once. V usage is TRBV29-1 and J usage is TRBJ2-7, with 9 nucleotides matching TRBD1. This CDR3 has 13 residues. Unmatched junction bases numbered 10, after V lost 7 bases and J lost 6 bases. Per germline, CDR1 SQVTM and CDR2 ANQGSEA. The CDR3 nucleotides are TGCAGCGGCTGGACAGGGGCGCTGGGCGAGCAGTACTTC. It is translated as CSGWTGALGEQYF.

The chain recombines TRBV12-3 or TRBV12-4 with TRBJ2-3; D gene uncertain. The V end lost 0 bases, the J end lost 0 bases, and 10 bases lay between the germline ends. This CDR3 is 16 amino acids long. The CDR3 coding sequence is TGTGCCAGCAGTTTAGCGCTGGCAGCTAGCACAGATACGCAGTATTTT. This translates into CASSLALAASTDTQYF.

V usage is TRBV30 and J usage is TRBJ1-1, with 7 nucleotides matching TRBD1. V was pared by 5 bases and J by 4 bases, with 7 bases of the junction left unmatched. Germline V gives CDR1 GTSNPN, CDR2 SVGIG (reference sequence). The CDR3 covers 13 residues. CDR3 DNA sequence: TGTGCCTGGTTAGACAGGGATATCACTGAAGCTTTCTTT. It codes for CAWLDRDITEAFF. Variable domain in full (rest from reference TRBV30 and TRBJ1-1): SQTIHQWPATLVQPVGSPLSLECTVEGTSNPNLYWYRQAAGRGLQLLFYSVGIGQISSEVPQNLSASRPQDRQFILSSKKLLLSDSGFYLCAWLDRDITEAFFGQGTRLTVV.

This clonotype was seen just once. The V call is TRBV20-1, the J call TRBJ1-1, with D perhaps matching TRBD1 (5 bases). The CDR3 consists of 14 residues. The V end was cut by 1 base, the J end by 0 bases, with 9 bases between. Germline CDR1 DFQATT, CDR2 SNEGSKA (reference sequence). DNA for the CDR3: TGCAGTGCTAGAGCGGGGGGGGTGAACACTGAAGCTTTCTTT. Translated, it gives CSARAGGVNTEAFF.

The chain recombines TRBV28 with TRBJ1-1; perhaps TRBD1 as D (5 bases). The V end lost 5 bases, the J end lost 5 bases, and 15 bases lay between the germline ends. Germline values: CDR1 MDHEN, CDR2 SYDVKM. CDR3 length: 14 amino acids. CDR3: CASSDSVAGTEAFF. The DNA of the CDR3 is TGTGCCAGCAGTGACTCCGTGGCAGGGACTGAAGCTTTCTTT.

This chain joins TRBV3-1 and TRBJ2-1, with D hard to call. In germline, CDR1 is LGHDT, CDR2 YNNKEL (reference sequence). Trimming cost V 0 bases and J 7 bases, with 10 bases left between them. The CDR3 runs to 14 residues. CDR3 sequence (DNA): TGTGCCAGCAGCCAAGATCTAACTGTTAATGAGCAGTTCTTC. It yields the protein CASSQDLTVNEQFF.

This sequence joins TRBV29-1 and TRBJ2-3, with 11 bases aligning to TRBD2. Germline lookup yields CDR1 SQVTM and CDR2 ANQGSEA. J lost 2 bases, V lost 5 bases, and 6 bases had no gene match. This CDR3 is 15 amino acids long. CDR3 amino acids: CSVSGTSGFTDTQYF. DNA for the CDR3: TGCAGCGTTTCAGGGACTAGCGGATTCACAGATACGCAGTATTTT.

The rearrangement uses TRBV28 and TRBJ2-1; D is possibly TRBD2 (5 bases). V was shortened by 6 bases and J by 8 bases, with 20 bases between the two germline ends. The CDR3 has 15 residues. CDR1 is MDHEN and CDR2 is SYDVKM in the germline V gene. CDR3 nucleotide sequence: TGTGCCAGCAGCCTCCGGGTAGCGCTTCGGGATGAGCAGTTCTTC. This translates into CASSLRVALRDEQFF.